The following is a T cell receptor (beta chain) sequence with its context. What it binds is unknown. Profiled with immunoSEQ multiplex PCR; TCRdb holds only in-frame clones, not every one. The sample has some 310,000 clones, roughly 80% seen once. These data come from a study of cytotoxic CD8 clonotypes in ibrutinib-treated CLL. General study results and limits: Among the clonotypes, public ones were uncommon and contracted or held stable on treatment.

V lost 2 bases and J lost 4; bases outside the gene matches: 3. The CDR3 is 15 residues long. Germline lookup yields CDR1 SGDLS and CDR2 YYNGEE. The clonotype comes from a human donor with chronic lymphocytic leukemia. The specimen was PBMCs, collected before ibrutinib treatment. The genes are TRBV9 and TRBJ1-4, with TRBD1 identical over 9 bases. This CDR3 is CASSVTGGSNEKLFF. The CDR3 DNA sequence: TGTGCCAGCAGCGTGACAGGGGGGAGTAATGAAAAACTGTTTTTT. Variable domain in full (rest from reference TRBV9 and TRBJ1-4): DSGVTQTPKHLITATGQRVTLRCSPRSGDLSVYWYQQSLDQGLQFLIQYYNGEERAKGNILERFSAQQFPDLHSELNLSSLELGDSALYFCASSVTGGSNEKLFFGSGTQLSVL.